These 25 T cell receptor beta chains were all obtained from the same sample, sequenced in a study of T cell repertoires in cytomegalovirus infection. No antigen is known for these receptors. TCRdb processed the reads anew with MiXCR; each CDR3 protein has one entry. The sample lists 650,000 to 900,000 distinct CDR3 sequences, 25% to 35% occurring once. This specimen was cultured CD8+ T cells from PBMCs, taken from culture after CMV antigen stimulation. The receptors originated from a human donor in good health (CMV status not recorded). Some clones in this sample may be carry-over from other donors' samples.

This clonotype was observed a handful of times. The genes are TRBV27 and TRBJ2-7; D not certain. The CDR3 length is 14 residues. The germline V and J ends were trimmed by 4 bases and 8 bases, with 18 bases remaining between them. Germline-derived CDR1 and CDR2 are MNHEY and SMNVEV (reference sequence). The CDR3 DNA reads TGTGCCAGCAGTTCCGCCAGCCTATTCCTTCAGCAGTACTTC. Its translation is CASSSASLFLQQYF.

This clonotype was detected a few times. The chain recombines TRBV7-8 with TRBJ1-2; a possible D gene is TRBD1 (6 bases). The V and J ends lost 1 base and 5 bases respectively, with 14 bases between them. The CDR3 contains 15 residues. Germline V gives CDR1 SGHVS, CDR2 FQNEAQ. The CDR3 coding sequence is TGTGCCAGCAGCTTAGACAGGGCATGGGTTTATGGCTACACCTTC. It translates to CASSLDRAWVYGYTF. Drawing the rest from reference TRBV7-8 and TRBJ1-2, the complete variable domain is GAGVSQSPRYKVAKRGQDVALRCDPISGHVSLFWYQQALGQGPEFLTYFQNEAQLDKSGLPSDRFFAERPEGSVSTLKIQRTQQEDSAVYLCASSLDRAWVYGYTFGSGTRLTVV.

The chain couples TRBV15 to TRBJ1-5, with D possibly TRBD1 on 5 matching bases. Germline loops: CDR1 LNHNV, CDR2 YYDKDF (reference sequence). This CDR3 contains 13 residues. With 4 bases removed from V and 6 bases from J, the gap between germline ends came to 10 bases. The CDR3: CATSTGLGQPQHF. The CDR3 DNA follows: TGTGCCACCAGCACAGGGCTCGGTCAGCCCCAGCATTTT.

The table lists this clonotype with a few counts. V and J are TRBV20-1 and TRBJ1-2; weak D call: TRBD1 (5 bases). With 1 base removed from V and 7 bases from J, the gap between germline ends came to 22 bases. CDR1 is DFQATT and CDR2 is SNEGSKA in the germline V gene (reference sequence). The CDR3 consists of 16 residues. The CDR3, as DNA: TGCAGTGCTAGAGGGTTCCGGGACCTATCTGACATTGGCTACACCTTC. Protein sequence: CSARGFRDLSDIGYTF.

The rearrangement links TRBV12-5 to TRBJ2-2; D gene ambiguous. CDR3 size: 13 residues. Trimming cost V 3 bases and J 1 base, with 3 bases left between them. CDR1 is LGHNT and CDR2 is FRNRAP in the germline V gene. In DNA form, the CDR3 reads TGTGCTAGTGGTTTAAGGAACACCGGGGAGCTGTTTTTT. Amino acids: CASGLRNTGELFF.

This chain links TRBV5-4 with TRBJ1-1; no definite D call. This CDR3 comprises 15 residues. With 2 bases removed from V and 4 bases from J, the gap between germline ends came to 15 bases. The germline gives CDR1 SGHNT, CDR2 YYREEE (reference sequence). CDR3 residues: CASSLPGRRGTEAFF. CDR3 coding DNA: TGTGCCAGCAGCTTACCAGGTCGGCGGGGCACTGAAGCTTTCTTT. The variable domain in full, with the rest retrieved from reference TRBV5-4 and TRBJ1-1, is ETGVTQSPTHLIKTRGQQVTLRCSSQSGHNTVSWYQQALGQGPQFIFQYYREEENGRGNFPPRFSGLQFPNYSSELNVNALELDDSALYLCASSLPGRRGTEAFFGQGTRLTVV.

The chain combines TRBV19 with TRBJ1-1, with TRBD1 identical over 7 bases. The CDR3 totals 14 residues. Trimming at V came to 9 bases and at J to 4 bases, leaving 11 bases not matched to a gene. CDR1 is LNHDA and CDR2 is SQIVND in the germline V gene (reference sequence). Here the CDR3 reads CASLRRGRGTEAFF. Written as DNA, the CDR3 is TGTGCCAGCCTAAGGAGGGGGCGCGGCACTGAAGCTTTCTTT.

The chain has TRBV6-4 and TRBJ2-7; 9 positions agree with TRBD2. Germline CDR1 is MRHNA and CDR2 is SNTAGT. CDR3 length: 21 amino acids. V shed 2 bases, J shed 5 bases, and the junction held 25 bases outside the gene matches. The CDR3 nucleotides read TGTGCCAGCAGTGACCGCCCAGGGCCGCTAGCGGGGCCTCACGTGGGCCACGAGCAGTACGTC. It specifies CASSDRPGPLAGPHVGHEQYV.

This clonotype came up a few times. The chain links TRBV7-3 to TRBJ2-1, with 7 nucleotides matching TRBD1. Germline CDR1 is SGHTA and CDR2 is FQGTGA. V shed 5 bases and J 6 bases; nucleotides not matched to a gene: 7. The CDR3 contains 14 residues. The CDR3 reads CASSPHPGGNEQFF. In nucleotides, the CDR3 is TGTGCCAGCAGCCCCCACCCAGGGGGCAATGAGCAGTTCTTC.

This clonotype was found a few times. V and J are TRBV19 and TRBJ1-4; D is ambiguous. V was pared by 3 bases and J by 0 bases, with 8 bases between. Germline-derived CDR1 and CDR2 are LNHDA and SQIVND (reference sequence). CDR3 length: 15 amino acids. The chain's CDR3 is CASSIEGSTNEKLFF. The CDR3 DNA sequence: TGTGCCAGTAGTATTGAGGGATCAACTAATGAAAAACTGTTTTTT.

This chain connects TRBV6-5 to TRBJ2-5; 11 nucleotides align to TRBD2. Germline CDR1 is MNHEY and CDR2 is SVGAGI. The CDR3 is 15 residues long. J lost 5 bases, V lost 6 bases, and 8 bases had no gene match. In DNA, the CDR3 is TGTGCCAGCAGGGTAGCGGGGGGGCTAGTGGAGACCCAGTACTTC. It codes for CASRVAGGLVETQYF.

This clonotype was found a few times. The J gene is TRBJ2-7, the V gene TRBV7-8, with D uncertain. V was trimmed by 1 base and J by 3 bases, leaving 16 bases between them. CDR1 is SGHVS, CDR2 FQNEAQ, per germline. The CDR3 runs to 16 residues. CDR3 protein: CASSLVGPAPGYEQYF. CDR3 DNA sequence: TGTGCCAGCAGCTTAGTCGGGCCAGCCCCAGGCTACGAGCAGTACTTC.

This clonotype was seen repeatedly, ten times or more. This rearrangement joins TRBV27 to TRBJ2-7; 10 nucleotides agree with TRBD2. V was pared by 6 bases and J by 4 bases, with 12 bases of the junction left unmatched. This CDR3 has 16 residues. Germline lookup yields CDR1 MNHEY and CDR2 SMNVEV (reference sequence). The CDR3 is CASSRLSTSGLYEQYV. In nucleotides, the CDR3 is TGTGCCAGCAGCCGCCTTTCGACTAGCGGGCTTTACGAGCAGTACGTC.

This clonotype appeared a few times. The rearrangement joins TRBV6-8 to TRBJ2-3, with TRBD1 matching over 9 bases. The CDR3 totals 16 residues. Trimming took 2 bases from V and 1 from J; bases not matched to a gene: 4. From germline, CDR1 is MNHGY and CDR2 SAAAGT. DNA of the CDR3: TGTGCCAGCAGTTACCGGACAGGGGCTGGCACAGATACGCAGTATTTT. It encodes CASSYRTGAGTDTQYF.

This clonotype has more than one count but fewer than ten. CDR3: CASSLDGDRGSRFNYGYTF. The DNA of the CDR3 is TGTGCCAGCAGCTTGGATGGAGACCGGGGTTCTAGATTTAACTATGGCTACACCTTC. The chain combines TRBV5-5 with TRBJ1-2; D gene ambiguous. Germline V gene lookup returns CDR1 SGHKS and CDR2 YYEKEE (reference sequence). The CDR3 extends over 19 amino acids. V was clipped by 0 bases and J by 1 base, with 22 bases between them.

The count of this clonotype is one. This chain connects TRBV28 to TRBJ2-3, with D possibly being TRBD1 or TRBD2 (5 bases each). V dropped 1 base and J dropped 0 bases, with 14 bases sitting between them. This CDR3 is built from 17 residues. Germline V gene sequence: CDR1 MDHEN, CDR2 SYDVKM. The CDR3 nucleotides are TGTGCCAGCAGTTTATACGGAGCAGGGAGAAGCACAGATACGCAGTATTTT. Its protein product is CASSLYGAGRSTDTQYF.

This sequence joins TRBV4-3 and TRBJ1-2, with 9 bases aligning to TRBD1. V shed 0 bases, J shed 5 bases, and the junction held 7 bases outside the gene matches. Per germline, CDR1 LGHNA and CDR2 YSLEER. The CDR3 runs 16 residues. The CDR3 is CASSQDLGQGGYGYTF. The CDR3 coding sequence is TGCGCCAGCAGCCAAGACTTGGGACAGGGAGGATATGGCTACACCTTC.

The chain is built from TRBV27 and TRBJ2-7, with D hard to call. The CDR3 runs to 15 residues. Germline CDR1 is MNHEY and CDR2 is SMNVEV (reference sequence). Trimming stripped 3 bases from V and 0 bases from J, with 12 bases between. CDR3 region: CASSFLHVGSYEQYF. Here the CDR3 DNA reads TGTGCCAGCAGTTTCTTACACGTCGGCTCCTACGAGCAGTACTTC.

This clonotype was seen a few times. The chain recombines TRBV6-1 with TRBJ2-7; D possibly corresponds to TRBD2 (5 bases). This CDR3 comprises 13 residues. V lost 1 base and J 1 base, leaving 5 bases between the germline ends. CDR1 and CDR2 (germline): MNHNS, SASEGT. The DNA for the CDR3 is TGTGCCAGCAGTGAAGGGACTTCCTACGAGCAGTACGTC. It yields the protein CASSEGTSYEQYV.

The genes are TRBV5-4 and TRBJ2-2; 11 bases are a match to TRBD2. Germline CDR1 is SGHNT and CDR2 is YYREEE (reference sequence). V was clipped by 6 bases and J by 1 base; unmatched bases: 5. The CDR3 totals 16 residues. The CDR3 spells CASTIAGGQNTGELFF. CDR3 DNA sequence: TGTGCCAGCACCATAGCGGGGGGGCAGAACACCGGGGAGCTGTTTTTT.

This clonotype was seen repeatedly, ten times or more. The rearrangement uses TRBV7-6 and TRBJ1-6; 10 bases are a match to TRBD1. This CDR3 contains 14 residues. J gave up 7 bases and V 5 bases, and 2 bases lay outside the gene matches. Germline V gene data show CDR1 as SGHVS and CDR2 as FNYEAQ. The CDR3 protein is CASSRTGGNSPLHF. DNA of the CDR3: TGTGCCAGCAGCCGGACAGGGGGAAATTCACCCCTCCACTTT.

The chain carries TRBV6-2 or TRBV6-3 and TRBJ2-1, with 9 bases lining up with TRBD1. The germline CDR1 and CDR2 sequences are MNHEY and SVGEGT. This CDR3 has 15 amino acids. With V trimmed by 3 bases and J by 7 bases, 7 bases remained unmatched. CDR3 in DNA: TGTGCCAGCAGTTATTCAGGGACAGGGATGAATGAGCAGTTCTTC. Residues: CASSYSGTGMNEQFF.

As for this clonotype: This may be a read error, as it is one base from a much larger clone. The conserved phenylalanine or tryptophan normally closing the CDR3 is absent here, so this likely arose from a read error. Written as DNA, the CDR3 is TGTGCCAGCAGTTTACTAGGCTACCCGAACACTGAAGCTTTCCTT. It translates to CASSLLGYPNTEAFL. The V call is TRBV28, the J call TRBJ1-1; D is unclear. The V gene's germline CDR1 is MDHEN and CDR2 SYDVKM. This CDR3 is built from 15 residues. The V end lost 2 bases, the J end lost 1 base, and 11 bases lay between the germline ends.

This clonotype came up once. The chain links TRBV19 to TRBJ1-1; TRBD1 aligns across 9 bases. With 5 bases clipped from V and 5 bases from J, the junction kept 6 bases outside the gene matches. Germline-derived CDR1 and CDR2 are LNHDA and SQIVND (reference sequence). The CDR3 length is 14 residues. The CDR3 region is CASSEYGTGTEAFF. CDR3 nucleotide sequence: TGTGCCAGTAGTGAATACGGGACAGGGACTGAAGCTTTCTTT.

The table lists this clonotype with a few counts. This chain links TRBV12-3 or TRBV12-4 with TRBJ1-1; D is undetermined. Deletions cut 7 bases from V and 0 bases from J, with 21 bases between. CDR3 length: 17 residues. The CDR3 protein is CASTRREPFELNTEAFF. CDR3 in DNA: TGTGCCAGCACCCGAAGAGAACCATTCGAGCTGAACACTGAAGCTTTCTTT.